These 4 T cell receptor beta chains came from one sample sequenced in a study of regulatory dendritic cells for organ transplantation. These receptors have no identified antigens. Some clones are missing from TCRdb's copy, which holds only in-frame ones; the method was immunoSEQ multiplex PCR. The sample has around 20,000 clones; approximately 85% are singletons. Sorted subsets were CFSE-labeled and cultured less than 6 days with allogeneic dendritic cells. The sequenced sample was naive CD4+ T cells from blood cultured with regulatory dendritic cells. Subset specified: CD45RA+ naive T cells. These receptors all come from a human donor in good health.

This chain connects TRBV19 to TRBJ2-2, with D maybe TRBD1 (5 bases). Germline lookup yields CDR1 LNHDA and CDR2 SQIVND (reference sequence). This CDR3 spans 15 amino acids. The germline V and J ends were trimmed by 2 bases and 0 bases, with 7 bases remaining between them. As DNA, the CDR3 is TGTGCCAGTAGTATAAAGGGGACGAACACCGGGGAGCTGTTTTTT. Its translation: CASSIKGTNTGELFF.

This chain joins TRBV27 and TRBJ2-7; D may correspond to TRBD1 or TRBD2 (6 bases each). CDR3 length equals 18 residues. V was trimmed by 2 bases and J by 4 bases, leaving 24 bases between them. The germline CDR1 and CDR2 sequences are MNHEY and SMNVEV (reference sequence). The CDR3 DNA sequence: TGTGCCAGCAGTTTACCCAAGGTCGGGTTGGAGGGGGGATACGAGCAGTACTTC. The encoded protein is CASSLPKVGLEGGYEQYF.

J is TRBJ1-5 and V is TRBV5-4; tentative D call: TRBD1 (6 bases). Germline lookup yields CDR1 SGHNT and CDR2 YYREEE (reference sequence). V dropped 9 bases and J dropped 3 bases, with 19 bases sitting between them. The length of the CDR3 is 15 residues. CDR3: CATSDRNQPNQPQHF. CDR3 nucleotides: TGTGCCACATCAGACAGGAATCAACCCAATCAGCCCCAGCATTTT. The whole variable domain, remainder taken from reference TRBV5-4 and TRBJ1-5, is ETGVTQSPTHLIKTRGQQVTLRCSSQSGHNTVSWYQQALGQGPQFIFQYYREEENGRGNFPPRFSGLQFPNYSSELNVNALELDDSALYLCATSDRNQPNQPQHFGDGTRLSIL.

A word on this clone: The germline gene is not matched at one end of the junction; a read error may be the cause. The J gene is TRBJ1-5, the V gene TRBV7-7; the D gene is possibly TRBD1 (6 bases). The CDR3 runs to 15 residues. The germline V gene has CDR1 SSHAT and CDR2 FNYEAQ (reference sequence). CDR3 amino acids: CASRGPGYPNQPQHF. The DNA of the CDR3 is TGTGCTAGCAGGGGACCGGGGTACCCGAATCAGCCCCAGCATTTT.